Listed below are T cell receptor beta chains from one sample, sequenced in a study of blood T cell repertoires in COVID-19. The method was immunoSEQ multiplex PCR; TCRdb's version includes in-frame clones alone and lacks a portion of them. The sample contains 150,000 or so clones, 76% of which appear only once. Sequencing was carried out using peripheral blood. All receptors derive from a woman of 80 years or more with active or convalescent COVID-19. Both conserved end residues are part of each CDR3. Fields, in order: clone size, V gene, J gene, D gene, CDR3 DNA, CDR3 protein. D genes are given only for firm matches. Clone size is shown for a subset of rows, as once, few, many or a class of expanded clone.

.,TRBV5-1,TRBJ2-3,.,TGCGCCAGCACTCTGGAGGGCGGCACAGATACGCAGTATTTT,CASTLEGGTDTQYF
.,TRBV6-1,TRBJ1-5,TRBD1,TGTGCCAGCAGTGAAGCTGGAGACAGGGCCTTCAATCAGCCCCAGCATTTT,CASSEAGDRAFNQPQHF
.,TRBV6-1,TRBJ1-4,TRBD1,TGTGCCAGCAGTGAATTCATCGGGACAGGGAATGAAAAACTGTTTTTT,CASSEFIGTGNEKLFF
once,TRBV10-1,TRBJ1-5,.,TGCGCCAGCAGTGACTGGGAGCGTTATAGCAATCAGCCCCAGCATTTT,CASSDWERYSNQPQHF
.,TRBV2,TRBJ1-6,.,TGTGCCAGCAGTGGTGACAATCTTTCGCCCCTCCACTTT,CASSGDNLSPLHF
.,TRBV7-2,TRBJ2-7,TRBD1,TGTGCCAGCAGCTTAGAAGCAGGGGGCGTCTACGAGCAGTACTTC,CASSLEAGGVYEQYF
.,TRBV7-9,TRBJ2-6,TRBD1,TGTGCCAGCAGCCTATGGACAGGGGGCTTCTCTGGGGCCAACGTCCTGACTTTC,CASSLWTGGFSGANVLTF
.,TRBV7-6,TRBJ1-4,.,TGTGCCAGCAGCTTAGTAGTGGCAGGCGCAACTAATGAAAAACTGTTTTTT,CASSLVVAGATNEKLFF
.,TRBV7-9,TRBJ1-2,.,TGTGCCAGCAGCCCAACGTCGGGGGGCTTCCTTCACTATGGCTACACCTTC,CASSPTSGGFLHYGYTF
.,TRBV7-3,TRBJ2-3,.,TGTGCCAGCAGCTTAACGGGAGCAGGTCGCACAGATACGCAGTATTTT,CASSLTGAGRTDTQYF
.,TRBV10-3,TRBJ1-1,.,TGTGCCATCAGTGCGATTGGGGGGGACACTGAAGCTTTCTTT,CAISAIGGDTEAFF
.,TRBV11-2,TRBJ2-2,.,TGTGCCAGCAGCTTAGTCAGATTGAACACCGGGGAGCTGTTTTTT,CASSLVRLNTGELFF
.,TRBV3-1/TRBV3-2,TRBJ1-5,.,TGTGCCAGCAGCCAAGGTTCGGGTTATAGCAATCAGCCCCAGCATTTT,CASSQGSGYSNQPQHF
.,TRBV18,TRBJ1-3,.,TGTGCCAGCTCACCACCAGCCGAGGCTGGAAACACCATATATTTT,CASSPPAEAGNTIYF
.,TRBV3-1/TRBV3-2,TRBJ1-4,TRBD1,TGTGCCAGCAGCCAAGACAGGGGGAAACTGTTTTTT,CASSQDRGKLFF
.,TRBV3-1/TRBV3-2,TRBJ2-1,TRBD2,TGTGCCAGCAGCCACCTAGCGGGGGGCGGCAATGAGCAGTTCTTC,CASSHLAGGGNEQFF
few,TRBV3-1/TRBV3-2,TRBJ2-7,.,TGTGCCAGCAGCCAAGGTCTCGGCTCCTACGAGCAGTACTTC,CASSQGLGSYEQYF
.,TRBV5-6,TRBJ1-2,TRBD1,TGTGCCAGCAGCTTTTTAGGGGGCGTCGGGAACTATGGCTACACCTTC,CASSFLGGVGNYGYTF
.,TRBV7-2,TRBJ1-6,TRBD1,TGTGCCAGCAGCTTAGAGGGCAGGGGGCAGTCCTATAATTCACCCCTCCACTTT,CASSLEGRGQSYNSPLHF
.,TRBV5-1,TRBJ1-2,TRBD1,TGCGCCAGCAGCTTGGGACAGGGGATTAACTATGGCTACACCTTC,CASSLGQGINYGYTF
many,TRBV19,TRBJ1-5,.,TGTGCCAGTAGTCGTTCCAGGGTGGGAAGTCAGCCCCAGCATTTT,CASSRSRVGSQPQHF
few,TRBV27,TRBJ2-2,TRBD1,TGTGCCAGCGGACGGGGACAGTCGAACACCGGGGAGCTGTTTTTT,CASGRGQSNTGELFF
.,TRBV28,TRBJ1-2,TRBD1,TGTGCCAGCAGAACCGGGACAGACTATGGCTACACCTTC,CASRTGTDYGYTF
.,TRBV5-1,TRBJ1-2,.,TGCGCCAGCAGCTCACCAAGGGGCAGGGTGGACTATGGCTACACCTTC,CASSSPRGRVDYGYTF
.,TRBV12-3/TRBV12-4,TRBJ2-7,.,TGTGCCAGCACGGGACAAGTCCACGAGCAGTACTTC,CASTGQVHEQYF
.,TRBV5-1,TRBJ2-2,.,TGCGCCAGCAGCGGCGGAGGTACCAACACCGGGGAGCTGTTTTTT,CASSGGGTNTGELFF
.,TRBV30,TRBJ1-4,TRBD1,TGTGCCTGGACGGGACAGATTAATGAAAAACTGTTTTTT,CAWTGQINEKLFF
.,TRBV11-1,TRBJ2-3,TRBD1,TGTGCCAGCCTTGACAGGGGAAGTCGGACAGATACGCAGTATTTT,CASLDRGSRTDTQYF
.,TRBV21-1,TRBJ1-6,.,TGTGCCAGCAGCAGAGTGGACAGGGCTAATTCACCCCTCCACTTT,CASSRVDRANSPLHF
.,TRBV5-4,TRBJ1-2,.,TGTGCCAGCAGCCAGGGGACATCGCCGGATGTTAACTATGGCTACACCTTC,CASSQGTSPDVNYGYTF
.,TRBV12-5,TRBJ1-1,.,TGTGCTAGTGGTTTGGTACTGAGATGTGTAGCTTTCTTT,CASGLVLRCVAFF
.,TRBV9,TRBJ2-2,.,TGTGCCAGCAGCGTAGATTTAATGGCAGGGGAGCTGTTTTTT,CASSVDLMAGELFF
.,TRBV2,TRBJ1-1,.,TGTGCCAGCAGTGGACACCAAGGATCCACTGAAGCTTTCTTT,CASSGHQGSTEAFF
.,TRBV2,TRBJ2-2,.,TGTGCCAGCAGTGCGGGGGTCACCGGGGAGCTGTTTTTT,CASSAGVTGELFF
few,TRBV14,TRBJ1-1,.,TGTGCCAGCAGCCAAGAGGCTTTACAGGATTGGACTGAAGCTTTCTTT,CASSQEALQDWTEAFF
once,TRBV18,TRBJ2-7,TRBD2,TGTGCCAGCTCACCGACGCCTAGTCTAGCGGAGGAGCAGTACTTC,CASSPTPSLAEEQYF
.,TRBV3-1/TRBV3-2,TRBJ2-1,.,TGTGCCAGCAGCCTCCAGTACAATGAGCAGTTCTTC,CASSLQYNEQFF
once,TRBV18,TRBJ2-2,TRBD1,TGTGCCAGCTCAAAGGGACAGGGACCTAACACCGGGGAGCTGTTTTTT,CASSKGQGPNTGELFF
.,TRBV15,TRBJ1-1,.,TGTGCCACCTCCCTGCCCTCGGTAGGGAGTATACCTGAAGCTTTCTTT,CATSLPSVGSIPEAFF
.,TRBV30,TRBJ1-2,TRBD1,TGTGCCTGGGGCGAACAGGGGGCTGGTGGCTACACCTTC,CAWGEQGAGGYTF
.,TRBV12-5,TRBJ1-3,TRBD1,TGTGCTAGTGGTTTTAGTCGCTACAGGGGAATGGGTGGAAACACCATATATTTT,CASGFSRYRGMGGNTIYF
.,TRBV4-1,TRBJ1-2,.,TGCGCCAGCAGCCAAGATCTCAGGCCAGGTTTCTATGGCTACACCTTC,CASSQDLRPGFYGYTF
many,TRBV7-9,TRBJ1-4,TRBD1,TGTGCCAGCAGCTCACGACAGGGTATGGAGGAAAAACTGTTTTTT,CASSSRQGMEEKLFF
.,TRBV24-1,TRBJ2-5,TRBD2,TGTGCCACCAGTGACCAGACTAGCGGGGGCCAAGAGACCCAGTACTTC,CATSDQTSGGQETQYF
.,TRBV18,TRBJ2-3,TRBD2,TGTGCCAGCTCCCCCACCGGGGGGGGGTACACAGATACGCAGTATTTT,CASSPTGGGYTDTQYF
.,TRBV28,TRBJ2-3,TRBD2,TGTGCCAGCAGGGCGGGGGGGAACACAGATACGCAGTATTTT,CASRAGGNTDTQYF
.,TRBV27,TRBJ1-6,.,TGTGCCAGCAGTTTAGGGTCCCACAGGGACTATAATTCACCCCTCCACTTT,CASSLGSHRDYNSPLHF
few,TRBV5-1,TRBJ2-5,.,TGCGCCAGCAGCCCTACCGGGACTTCTTCTATCGGGTCCCAGTACTTC,CASSPTGTSSIGSQYF
.,TRBV5-1,TRBJ1-4,.,TGCGCCAGCAGCGACAGAGCAACTAATGAAAAACTGTTTTTT,CASSDRATNEKLFF
.,TRBV27,TRBJ2-7,.,TGTGCCAGCAGTTCCGGCCAGGGGTGGTACGAGCAGTACTTC,CASSSGQGWYEQYF